This TCR beta chain was captured in a study of blood T cell repertoires in COVID-19. Study information: Sites across the United States, Italy and Spain contributed samples from acute and convalescent COVID-19. T cells, B-cell-depleted T cells, or PBMCs supplied cDNA or gDNA.

The sample holds many counts of this clone. Other DNA sequences in the sample encode the same CDR3. Study processing details: Quantification of nucleated cells was approximated via reference gene primer amplification. The data were produced by immunoSEQ multiplex PCR, yet TCRdb's version contains in-frame clones alone and is incomplete. V and J calls and clone size are copied from that table; D and trimming were computed from the DNA. The table has roughly 150,000 clones, about 83% seen once. Germline V gives CDR1 MNHEY, CDR2 SVGAGI. Trimming took 2 bases from V and 2 from J; bases not matched to a gene: 5. The CDR3 spans 16 residues.

This clonotype was sampled from a woman aged 80 or older with acute or convalescent COVID-19. The chain employs TRBV6-5 and TRBJ2-7; the match to TRBD2 covers 11 bases. The specimen was peripheral blood. Written as DNA, the CDR3 is TGTGCCAGCAGTTACCCCGGGACTAGCGGTACCTACGAGCAGTACTTC. Translating it yields CASSYPGTSGTYEQYF.